This TCR beta chain was documented in a study of PD-L1 blockade in urothelial cancer. Germline V CDR1 and CDR2: SNHLY, FYNNEI. V was shortened by 7 bases and J by 1 base, with 13 bases between the two germline ends. The CDR3 runs 14 residues. Time point in this sample: pretreatment peripheral blood. Peripheral blood mononuclear cells were collected from every patient before and during treatment, yielding between 1 and 8 samples per patient. Produced via immunoSEQ multiplex PCR; TCRdb's table is partial and in-frame only. The table lists about 39,000 clones, more than 85% of them singletons. The chain recombines TRBV2 with TRBJ1-1; D may be TRBD1 (6 bases). Here the sequenced sample was PBMCs, taken around atezolizumab (anti-PD-L1) treatment. The sequence was collected from a woman in her sixties with urothelial cancer. The CDR3 sequence is CASNVQQGNTEAFF. In DNA, the CDR3 is TGTGCCAGCAACGTGCAACAGGGGAACACTGAAGCTTTCTTT.